These 31 T cell receptor beta chains were sequenced from one sample in a study of blood T cells in healthy people across ages. With a J-beta primer mix and a sample-barcoded 5' primer, a second PCR ran 7 to 11 cycles. TCRdb reanalysed the 5' RACE reads using MiXCR and keeps one entry per CDR3 protein. The top ten hold about 4% of the sample, which has 1.5 million to 1.9 million distinct CDR3 sequences, under 55% seen once. The sample taken for sequencing was blood. Receptors were obtained from a woman aged 18-29 years in good health.

This clonotype was detected a few times. The chain links TRBV20-1 to TRBJ2-3, with D possibly being TRBD1 or TRBD2 (5 bases each). The CDR3 spans 12 residues. The V end was cut by 6 bases, the J end by 10 bases, with 17 bases between. Germline loops: CDR1 DFQATT, CDR2 SNEGSKA (reference sequence). CDR3 region: CSAWDGIGAQYF. CDR3 sequence (DNA): TGCAGTGCGTGGGACGGAATAGGTGCGCAGTATTTT.

The chain recombines TRBV12-3 or TRBV12-4 with TRBJ2-2; 8 positions agree with TRBD1. This CDR3 spans 15 amino acids. The V segment lost 3 bases and the J segment 2 bases; nucleotides outside the gene matches: 2. CDR3 coding DNA: TGTGCCAGCAGTTTCGACAGGGGTAACACCGGGGAGCTGTTTTTT. Protein sequence: CASSFDRGNTGELFF.

V is TRBV15 and J is TRBJ1-2; D is unresolved. In germline, CDR1 is LNHNV, CDR2 YYDKDF (reference sequence). This CDR3 has 14 residues. The germline V and J ends were trimmed by 5 bases and 4 bases, with 14 bases remaining between them. The CDR3 DNA follows: TGTGCCACCAGCCCTAGAAGGGCGCTCTATGGCTACACCTTC. Translating gives CATSPRRALYGYTF.

The CDR3 reads CASSSVVVNEQYF. The CDR3 bases are TGTGCCAGCAGCTCGGTAGTGGTAAATGAGCAGTACTTC. This chain joins TRBV7-9 and TRBJ2-5; D is undetermined. Trimming took off 4 bases at V and 11 bases at J, with 17 bases between the two ends. Germline V gene lookup returns CDR1 SEHNR and CDR2 FQNEAQ (reference sequence). The CDR3 is 13 amino acids.

Remarks on this clonotype: One end of the junction is discordant with germline, which a read error may explain. The rearrangement joins TRBV6-6 to TRBJ2-5; the D is unclear. The CDR3 spans 13 residues. Germline V lookup: CDR1 MNHNY, CDR2 SVGAGI (reference sequence). In DNA form, the CDR3 reads TGTTCCAGCAGTCAGACGGTCCAAGAGACCCAGTACTTC. Protein sequence: CSSSQTVQETQYF.

This clonotype has at least ten counts. This chain links TRBV12-3 or TRBV12-4 with TRBJ2-4; D possibly matches TRBD1 or TRBD2 (5 bases each). This CDR3 region has 14 residues. Deletions cut 3 bases from V and 0 bases from J, with 6 bases between. DNA for the CDR3: TGTGCCAGCAGTTTTGGGGGAGCCAAAAACATTCAGTACTTC. Amino acids: CASSFGGAKNIQYF.

This clonotype was seen many times. The J gene is TRBJ2-7, the V gene TRBV6-1; 11 bases agree with TRBD1. This CDR3 contains 14 residues. V lost 4 bases, J lost 5 bases, and 4 bases stayed unmatched. Germline values: CDR1 MNHNS, CDR2 SASEGT. CDR3 sequence reads: CASSGGTGGNEQYF. DNA of the CDR3: TGTGCCAGCAGTGGAGGGACAGGGGGAAACGAGCAGTACTTC.

The rearrangement joins TRBV30 to TRBJ1-1; perhaps TRBD1 as D (5 bases). The germline gives CDR1 GTSNPN, CDR2 SVGIG (reference sequence). The CDR3 runs 11 residues. Trimming removed 4 bases at V and 12 bases at J, with 15 bases between. The chain's CDR3 is CAWTTVGGPFF. CDR3 bases: TGTGCCTGGACCACTGTCGGGGGACCTTTCTTT.

The chain carries TRBV5-1 and TRBJ2-7; no definite D call. Gene TRBJ2-5 matches the end of the DNA better, so the J call may be wrong. Germline-derived CDR1 and CDR2 are SGHRS and YFSETQ. The CDR3 loop spans 15 amino acids. The CDR3 DNA sequence: TGCGCCAGCAGCTTGTTGTCTGCGACCCAAGAGACCCAGTACTTC. Its translation is CASSLLSATQETQYF.

The gene calls are TRBV28 and TRBJ2-1; a weak D match, TRBD2 (5 bases). V was trimmed by 4 bases and J by 9 bases, leaving 13 bases between them. This CDR3 spans 13 amino acids. Germline V gives CDR1 MDHEN, CDR2 SYDVKM. The CDR3 sequence: CASSSPLAREQFF. The CDR3 region has the DNA TGTGCCAGCAGTTCCCCTCTAGCCCGTGAGCAGTTCTTC.

In regard to this clonotype: The junction departs from germline at one end; a sequencing error may be responsible. The chain couples TRBV11-2 to TRBJ2-1; 9 positions match TRBD2. The CDR3 runs to 17 residues. Germline-derived CDR1 and CDR2 are SGHAT and FQNNGV. The CDR3: CVSSLDGSGRNYNEQFF. The DNA for the CDR3 is TGTGTCAGCAGCTTAGATGGGAGCGGGAGGAACTACAATGAGCAGTTCTTC.

For this clonotype: This may arise from a read error, as a much more abundant clone is one base away. The genes are TRBV12-3 or TRBV12-4 and TRBJ2-7; 11 bases line up with TRBD2. Trimming took 3 bases from V and 7 from J; bases not matched to a gene: 14. The CDR3 contains 17 residues. CDR3 loop: CASSFPKTSGTYNEQYF. The CDR3 DNA reads as TGTGCCAGCAGTTTTCCCAAGACTAGCGGGACCTACAATGAGCAGTACTTC.

The V gene is TRBV7-8, the J gene TRBJ1-1; TRBD1 is a possible D gene (5 bases). Germline V gene sequence: CDR1 SGHVS, CDR2 FQNEAQ. The CDR3 loop spans 15 amino acids. The ends were cut back, 3 bases at V and 4 bases at J, with 15 bases in the middle. In DNA, the CDR3 is TGTGCCAGCAGCTTTTCCCAGGGTTTTGGCACTGAAGCTTTCTTT. It encodes CASSFSQGFGTEAFF.

This chain uses TRBV19 with TRBJ1-2, with D hard to call. Looked up from germline, CDR1 is LNHDA and CDR2 is SQIVND (reference sequence). V shed 2 bases and J shed 5 bases, with 9 bases lying between them. This CDR3 is 13 amino acids long. CDR3: CASSIMENYGYTF. The CDR3 DNA follows: TGTGCCAGTAGTATAATGGAAAATTATGGCTACACCTTC.

The rearrangement uses TRBV21-1 and TRBJ1-1. TRBV21-1 has pseudogene status. CDR3 length: 15 amino acids. CDR3 nucleotides: TGTGCCAGCAGCACCCATTGGAGGGGGATCACTGAAGCTTTCTTT. Protein product: CASSTHWRGITEAFF.

Of note for this clonotype: The junction departs from the called germline gene at one end, perhaps through a read error. The V gene is TRBV20-1, the J gene TRBJ2-5; 7 positions match TRBD2. Germline V CDR1 and CDR2: DFQATT, SNEGSKA (reference sequence). This CDR3 is built from 16 residues. The chain's CDR3 is CSARDPPPSGQESQYF. In DNA form, the CDR3 reads TGCAGTGCTAGAGATCCCCCCCCTAGCGGCCAAGAGTCCCAGTACTTC.

This rearrangement joins TRBV24-1 to TRBJ1-1; 8 bases fit TRBD1. Germline assignment: CDR1 KGHDR and CDR2 SFDVKD. There are 13 residues in the CDR3. V was clipped by 7 bases and J by 1 base; unmatched bases: 1. This CDR3 reads CATRGTGNTEAFF. The CDR3 bases are TGTGCCACCAGAGGGACAGGGAACACTGAAGCTTTCTTT.

This chain connects TRBV5-4 to TRBJ1-2; weak D call: TRBD1 (5 bases). The CDR3 has 13 amino acids. CDR1 is SGHNT and CDR2 is YYREEE in the germline V gene (reference sequence). Trimming took off 6 bases at V and 4 bases at J, with 13 bases between the two ends. The CDR3: CASKPRALYGYTF. CDR3 nucleotides: TGTGCCAGCAAACCCAGGGCCCTCTATGGCTACACCTTC. Drawing the rest from reference TRBV5-4 and TRBJ1-2, the complete variable domain is ETGVTQSPTHLIKTRGQQVTLRCSSQSGHNTVSWYQQALGQGPQFIFQYYREEENGRGNFPPRFSGLQFPNYSSELNVNALELDDSALYLCASKPRALYGYTFGSGTRLTVV.

A word on this clonotype: Mismatch with germline at one junction end may stem from a read error. The chain links TRBV5-1 to TRBJ2-1; unclear D gene. This CDR3 contains 16 residues. Germline CDR1 reads SGHRS; CDR2 reads YFSETQ. DNA for the CDR3: TGCGCCAGCAGCTTGGTGGGGTTGGGGTCCTGCAATGAGCAGTTCTTC. Protein: CASSLVGLGSCNEQFF.

The CDR3 loop is CASRRTQTNVYTF. The CDR3 region has the DNA TGTGCCAGCAGACGGACCCAAACGAATGTCTACACCTTC. The V and J genes are TRBV7-2 and TRBJ1-2; D remains unclear. The germline V and J ends were trimmed by 6 bases and 10 bases, with 18 bases remaining between them. Germline-derived CDR1 and CDR2 are SGHTA and FQGNSA. This CDR3 has 13 residues.

The V gene is TRBV20-1, the J gene TRBJ2-7; 9 bases align to TRBD1. Germline-derived CDR1 and CDR2 are DFQATT and SNEGSKA (reference sequence). V was pared by 3 bases and J by 0 bases, with 3 bases of the junction left unmatched. This CDR3 is 14 amino acids long. The CDR3 DNA is TGCAGTGCTAGGGCGGGACAGGGCTCCTACGAGCAGTACTTC. Its translation is CSARAGQGSYEQYF.

The rearrangement joins TRBV2 to TRBJ2-2; D could derive from TRBD1 or TRBD2 (6 bases each). The CDR3 is made up of 15 amino acids. Germline assignment: CDR1 SNHLY and CDR2 FYNNEI. Between the trimmed V and J ends, which lost 8 bases and 1 base, there was a span of 14 bases. CDR3 DNA: TGTGCCAGCCGGGGGCTTGAAGGGAACACCGGGGAGCTGTTTTTT. It codes for CASRGLEGNTGELFF.

The rearrangement links TRBV7-6 to TRBJ2-3; D ambiguous. CDR1 is SGHVS, CDR2 FNYEAQ, per germline. The CDR3 is 15 residues long. V gave up 1 base and J gave up 7 bases, with 15 bases separating them. The CDR3 DNA sequence: TGTGCCAGCAGCTTAGTTGTGGCGGCCACGAATACGCAGTATTTT. Protein: CASSLVVAATNTQYF. The variable domain in full, completed from reference TRBV7-6 and TRBJ2-3, reads GAGVSQSPRYKVTKRGQDVALRCDPISGHVSLYWYRQALGQGPEFLTYFNYEAQQDKSGLPNDRFSAERPEGSISTLTIQRTEQRDSAMYRCASSLVVAATNTQYFGPGTRLTVL.

The chain has TRBV2 and TRBJ1-6; D is unresolved. Germline assignment: CDR1 SNHLY and CDR2 FYNNEI. With 3 bases removed from V and 10 bases from J, the gap between germline ends came to 16 bases. CDR3 length: 15 amino acids. As DNA, the CDR3 is TGTGCCAGCAGTGATTTTCGGATTAAAGGCTCACCCCTCCACTTT. As protein: CASSDFRIKGSPLHF. Full variable domain (missing parts from reference TRBV2 and TRBJ1-6): EPEVTQTPSHQVTQMGQEVILRCVPISNHLYFYWYRQILGQKVEFLVSFYNNEISEKSEIFDDQFSVERPDGSNFTLKIRSTKLEDSAMYFCASSDFRIKGSPLHFGNGTRLTVT.

This clonotype was seen a few times. The J gene is TRBJ2-4, the V gene TRBV5-1; D remains unclear. The CDR3 consists of 13 residues. Per the germline V gene, CDR1 is SGHRS and CDR2 is YFSETQ. The ends were cut back, 6 bases at V and 4 bases at J, with 11 bases in the middle. CDR3 sequence (DNA): TGCGCCAGCAAGTTGGACGAGAAAAACATTCAGTACTTC. Encoded protein: CASKLDEKNIQYF.

Here the CDR3 reads CSARSRRGVTYEQYF. CDR3 nucleotide sequence: TGCAGTGCCCGGTCGCGTCGCGGGGTAACCTACGAGCAGTACTTC. V and J are TRBV20-1 and TRBJ2-7, with D perhaps matching TRBD2 (6 bases). Germline CDR1 and CDR2: DFQATT and SNEGSKA (reference sequence). Trimming removed 6 bases at V and 2 bases at J, with 20 bases between. The CDR3 has 15 amino acids.

V is TRBV18 and J is TRBJ2-5; D unclear. The V and J ends lost 1 base and 5 bases respectively, with 14 bases between them. The CDR3 consists of 15 residues. Looked up from germline, CDR1 is KGHSH and CDR2 is LQKENI. Here the CDR3 reads CASSPLNLESETQYF. CDR3 in DNA: TGTGCCAGCTCACCACTCAATCTCGAAAGCGAGACCCAGTACTTC.

This chain uses TRBV7-9 with TRBJ1-2, with 7 bases aligning to TRBD1. This CDR3 has 16 amino acids. Trimming at V came to 2 bases and at J to 1 base, leaving 7 bases not matched to a gene. Looked up from germline, CDR1 is SEHNR and CDR2 is FQNEAQ (reference sequence). The CDR3 DNA reads as TGTGCCAGCAGCTTATACCCCCGGGACAGTAACTATGGCTACACCTTC. It specifies CASSLYPRDSNYGYTF. The variable domain in full, with the rest retrieved from reference TRBV7-9 and TRBJ1-2, is DTGVSQNPRHKITKRGQNVTFRCDPISEHNRLYWYRQTLGQGPEFLTYFQNEAQLEKSRLLSDRFSAERPKGSFSTLEIQRTEQGDSAMYLCASSLYPRDSNYGYTFGSGTRLTVV.

For this clonotype: The junction and the germline gene differ at one end; a read error may be behind it. V is TRBV4-3 and J is TRBJ1-6, with 7 bases that match TRBD1. Germline CDR1 reads LGHNA; CDR2 reads YSLEER. This CDR3 is 18 amino acids long. Here the CDR3 reads CASSQEGAWAYHNSPLHF. The DNA for the CDR3 is TGCGCCAGCAGTCAAGAGGGGGCATGGGCTTACCACAATTCACCCCTCCACTTT.

The gene calls are TRBV30 and TRBJ2-1; TRBD2 matches at 10 bases. The germline V gene has CDR1 GTSNPN and CDR2 SVGIG (reference sequence). J was trimmed by 7 bases and V by 2 bases; bases with no gene match: 17. The CDR3 has 18 residues. This CDR3 is CAWSLSGRAWGDWNEQFF. In DNA, the CDR3 is TGTGCCTGGAGTTTGAGCGGGAGGGCCTGGGGAGACTGGAATGAGCAGTTCTTC.

The V call is TRBV20-1, the J call TRBJ2-1; 10 nucleotides align to TRBD1. CDR1 is DFQATT and CDR2 is SNEGSKA in the germline V gene (reference sequence). The trim removed 5 bases at V and 4 bases at J, leaving 8 bases unmatched. The CDR3 contains 15 residues. Here the CDR3 DNA reads TGCAGTGCTCGCTCCGGGACAGGGGCTTACAATGAGCAGTTCTTC. Protein: CSARSGTGAYNEQFF.